A single sample gave rise to the 19 T cell receptor beta chains below, sequenced in a study of CD8 T cells in Susac syndrome. RNA totalling about 0.45 to 1 ug underwent reverse transcription with random hexamers. One entry per CDR3 protein, called by TCRdb with MiXCR from the immunoSEQ multiplex PCR reads. This sample has roughly 80,000 distinct CDR3 sequences, with approximately 94% found just once. Sequencing was carried out using CD8+ T cells from PBMCs. The receptors come from a human donor with Susac syndrome.

The chain has TRBV7-9 and TRBJ1-6; TRBD1 is a possible D gene (6 bases). The germline V and J ends were trimmed by 4 bases and 10 bases, with 17 bases remaining between them. CDR3 length: 15 amino acids. Germline V gene lookup returns CDR1 SEHNR and CDR2 FQNEAQ (reference sequence). DNA of the CDR3: TGTGCCAGCAGCTCACGACAGGCCGGTTACTCACCCCTCCACTTT. Encoded protein: CASSSRQAGYSPLHF.

CDR3 sequence reads: CASSVGGRSEQYF. The DNA of the CDR3 is TGTGCCAGCAGCGTAGGAGGTAGGAGTGAGCAGTATTTT. The rearrangement uses TRBV9 and TRBJ2-3; D is unresolved. Between the trimmed V and J ends, which lost 0 bases and 11 bases, there was a span of 13 bases. This CDR3 is 13 amino acids long. CDR1 and CDR2 (germline): SGDLS, YYNGEE.

The CDR3 DNA follows: TGTGCCAGCAGTGGGGCTTTTCCGGGACAGAGCTCCTACAATGAGCAGTTCTTC. Translated, it gives CASSGAFPGQSSYNEQFF. The chain combines TRBV25-1 with TRBJ2-1, with 7 bases that match TRBD1. This CDR3 has 18 amino acids. Trimming cost V 4 bases and J 0 bases; bases outside gene matches: 12. Looked up from germline, CDR1 is MGHDK and CDR2 is SYGVNS.

This clonotype was recorded a few times. V and J are TRBV25-1 and TRBJ2-5; D might be TRBD2 (5 bases). Trimming pared 5 bases from V and 5 bases from J, leaving 6 bases between. The germline CDR1 and CDR2 sequences are MGHDK and SYGVNS. The CDR3 totals 11 residues. The CDR3 DNA sequence: TGTGCCAGCAGTCGAGGGGAGACCCAGTACTTC. This codes for CASSRGETQYF.

The V gene is TRBV29-1, the J gene TRBJ2-5; D may correspond to TRBD1 or TRBD2 (6 bases each). CDR1 is SQVTM, CDR2 ANQGSEA, per germline. The CDR3 is 14 residues long. Trimming removed 6 bases at V and 3 bases at J, with 17 bases between. The CDR3 DNA sequence: TGCAGCGTCCGCCGGGGGACACACGAAGAGACCCAGTACTTC. Encoded protein: CSVRRGTHEETQYF. Complete variable domain (other parts from reference TRBV29-1 and TRBJ2-5): SAVISQKPSRDICQRGTSLTIQCQVDSQVTMMFWYRQQPGQSLTLIATANQGSEATYESGFVIDKFPISRPNLTFSTLTVSNMSPEDSSIYLCSVRRGTHEETQYFGPGTRLLVL.

The chain combines TRBV10-3 with TRBJ2-1; 10 bases are shared with TRBD2. The CDR3 loop spans 16 amino acids. The J segment lost 5 bases and the V segment lost 3 bases, leaving 7 bases of the junction unmatched. Per germline, CDR1 ENHRY and CDR2 SYGVKD. The CDR3: CAISDRSGGVNNEQFF. CDR3 bases: TGTGCCATCAGTGATCGGAGCGGGGGGGTAAACAATGAGCAGTTCTTC.

The chain uses TRBV2 and TRBJ1-5; weak D call: TRBD1 (6 bases). CDR3 length equals 15 residues. Trimming pared 4 bases from V and 6 bases from J, leaving 16 bases between. Germline V gives CDR1 SNHLY, CDR2 FYNNEI. Written as DNA, the CDR3 is TGTGCCAGCAGTGGGCCCCTACAGGGAACTCAGCCCCAGCATTTT. Its protein is CASSGPLQGTQPQHF.

The chain's CDR3 is CASSFGASSSYEQYF. CDR3 coding DNA: TGTGCCAGCAGCTTCGGTGCCTCCAGCTCCTACGAGCAGTACTTC. This sequence joins TRBV11-3 and TRBJ2-7; unclear D gene. Germline values: CDR1 SGHNT, CDR2 YENEEA. V lost 3 bases and J 0 bases, leaving 12 bases between the germline ends. This CDR3 contains 15 residues.

The CDR3: CASSPERDRAYEQYF. The CDR3 nucleotides are TGTGCCAGCTCACCCGAAAGGGACAGAGCCTACGAGCAGTACTTC. The chain joins TRBV18 to TRBJ2-7; 7 nucleotides line up with TRBD1. Trimming at V came to 3 bases and at J to 2 bases, leaving 7 bases not matched to a gene. The CDR3 covers 15 residues. Per germline, CDR1 KGHSH and CDR2 LQKENI.

The CDR3 loop is CATSARDTSYEQYF. Written as DNA, the CDR3 is TGTGCCACCAGTGCACGGGACACTTCCTACGAGCAGTACTTC. The chain couples TRBV24-1 to TRBJ2-7; TRBD1 is a possible D gene (6 bases). With 5 bases removed from V and 1 base from J, the gap between germline ends came to 11 bases. Germline V CDR1 and CDR2: KGHDR, SFDVKD. The CDR3 is 14 amino acids.

The V gene is TRBV15, the J gene TRBJ2-3; D may be TRBD2 (6 bases). This CDR3 has 16 residues. The V end was cut by 3 bases, the J end by 3 bases, with 16 bases between. Germline CDR1 reads LNHNV; CDR2 reads YYDKDF (reference sequence). CDR3 coding DNA: TGTGCCACCAGCAGCGGCGGGCTAGCGAAGACAGATACGCAGTATTTT. Its translation is CATSSGGLAKTDTQYF.

The chain recombines TRBV5-1 with TRBJ2-6; 11 bases match TRBD2. The CDR3 spans 17 residues. Trimming removed 0 bases from V and 1 base from J; junction bases left unmatched: 0. CDR1 is SGHRS, CDR2 YFSETQ, per germline. Here the CDR3 reads CASSLGLAGSGANVLTF. CDR3 bases: TGCGCCAGCAGCTTGGGACTAGCGGGGTCTGGGGCCAACGTCCTGACTTTC.

V gene TRBV6-4 combines with J gene TRBJ1-2; D is possibly TRBD1 (6 bases). V was pared by 3 bases and J by 6 bases, with 14 bases between. This CDR3 spans 14 amino acids. CDR1 and CDR2 (germline): MRHNA, SNTAGT. CDR3: CASSEGGQLDGYTF. Written as DNA, the CDR3 is TGTGCCAGCAGTGAGGGGGGGCAGTTGGATGGCTACACCTTC.

The chain employs TRBV5-6 and TRBJ1-2; 7 positions match TRBD1. The CDR3 runs 15 residues. With 5 bases clipped from V and 6 bases from J, the junction kept 13 bases outside the gene matches. The V gene's germline CDR1 is SGHDT and CDR2 YYEEEE. As DNA, the CDR3 is TGTGCCAGCAGATCCCTTACAGGGGATAAGAATGGCTACACCTTC. The encoded protein is CASRSLTGDKNGYTF.

The rearrangement joins TRBV15 to TRBJ1-2; tentatively, D is TRBD1 (5 bases). Per germline, CDR1 LNHNV and CDR2 YYDKDF (reference sequence). The CDR3 covers 16 residues. Trimming left V 0 bases short and J 3 bases short, with 14 bases between. The CDR3 DNA reads TGTGCCACCAGCAGAGATCGAGGGGCAAGTTACTATGGCTACACCTTC. Its protein product is CATSRDRGASYYGYTF. Drawing the rest from reference TRBV15 and TRBJ1-2, the complete variable domain is DAMVIQNPRYQVTQFGKPVTLSCSQTLNHNVMYWYQQKSSQAPKLLFHYYDKDFNNEADTPDNFQSRRPNTSFCFLDIRSPGLGDTAMYLCATSRDRGASYYGYTFGSGTRLTVV.

The rearrangement uses TRBV27 and TRBJ2-1, with D perhaps TRBD2 (6 bases). CDR1 and CDR2 from the germline V gene are MNHEY and SMNVEV (reference sequence). The V and J ends lost 2 bases and 5 bases respectively, with 7 bases between them. The CDR3 is 13 residues long. This CDR3 is CASSLGRNNEQFF. The CDR3 bases are TGTGCCAGCAGTTTAGGGAGGAACAATGAGCAGTTCTTC.

This chain connects TRBV12-3 or TRBV12-4 to TRBJ1-2; possibly TRBD1 for D (5 bases). The CDR3 is 17 residues long. V was cut by 2 bases and J by 5 bases, with 21 bases left in between. CDR3 DNA sequence: TGTGCCAGCAGTTTACCACTCCTTGGGGGACGGCCATATGGCTACACCTTC. Translation: CASSLPLLGGRPYGYTF.

V is TRBV9 and J is TRBJ2-1; no reliable D call. V was pared by 0 bases and J by 7 bases, with 11 bases between. This CDR3 is 14 amino acids long. Germline CDR1 reads SGDLS; CDR2 reads YYNGEE. CDR3 amino acids: CASSVALVGNEQFF. Here the CDR3 DNA reads TGTGCCAGCAGCGTAGCTCTGGTTGGGAATGAGCAGTTCTTC.

The rearrangement uses TRBV18 and TRBJ2-1, with 8 bases that match TRBD2. Per germline, CDR1 KGHSH and CDR2 LQKENI. Losses at the gene ends were 3 bases for V and 10 bases for J; bases not matched to a gene: 8. The CDR3 length is 14 residues. CDR3 amino acids: CASSPGWLAGEQFF. The CDR3 coding sequence is TGTGCCAGCTCACCGGGATGGCTAGCGGGCGAGCAGTTCTTC.